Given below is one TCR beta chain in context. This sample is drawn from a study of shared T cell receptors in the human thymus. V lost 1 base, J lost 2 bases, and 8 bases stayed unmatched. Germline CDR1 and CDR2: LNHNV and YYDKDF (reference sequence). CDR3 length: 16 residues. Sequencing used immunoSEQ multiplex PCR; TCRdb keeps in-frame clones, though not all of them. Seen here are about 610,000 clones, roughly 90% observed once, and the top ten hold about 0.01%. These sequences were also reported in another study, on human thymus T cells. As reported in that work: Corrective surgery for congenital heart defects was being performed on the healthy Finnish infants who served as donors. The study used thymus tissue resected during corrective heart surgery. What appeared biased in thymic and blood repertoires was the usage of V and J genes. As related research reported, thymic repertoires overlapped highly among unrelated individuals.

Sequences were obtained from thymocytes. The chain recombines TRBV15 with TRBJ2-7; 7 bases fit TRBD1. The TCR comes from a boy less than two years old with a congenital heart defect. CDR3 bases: TGTGCCACCAGCAGAGCCGAGGGGGACAGTGCCTACGAGCAGTACTTC. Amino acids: CATSRAEGDSAYEQYF.